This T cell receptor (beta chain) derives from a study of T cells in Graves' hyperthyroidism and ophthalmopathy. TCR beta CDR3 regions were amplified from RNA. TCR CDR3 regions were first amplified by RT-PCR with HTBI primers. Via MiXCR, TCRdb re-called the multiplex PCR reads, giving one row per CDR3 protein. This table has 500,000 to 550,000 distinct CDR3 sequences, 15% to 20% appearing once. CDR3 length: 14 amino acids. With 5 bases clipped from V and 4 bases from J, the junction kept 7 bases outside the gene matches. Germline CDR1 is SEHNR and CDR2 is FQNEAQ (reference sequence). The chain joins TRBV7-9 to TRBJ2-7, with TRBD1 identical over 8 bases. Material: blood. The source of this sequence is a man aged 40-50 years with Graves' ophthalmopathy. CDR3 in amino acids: CASSKPGTGYEQYF. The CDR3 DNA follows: TGTGCCAGCAGCAAACCCGGGACAGGATACGAGCAGTACTTC. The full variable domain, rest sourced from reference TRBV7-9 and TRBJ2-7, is DTGVSQNPRHKITKRGQNVTFRCDPISEHNRLYWYRQTLGQGPEFLTYFQNEAQLEKSRLLSDRFSAERPKGSFSTLEIQRTEQGDSAMYLCASSKPGTGYEQYFGPGTRLTVT.